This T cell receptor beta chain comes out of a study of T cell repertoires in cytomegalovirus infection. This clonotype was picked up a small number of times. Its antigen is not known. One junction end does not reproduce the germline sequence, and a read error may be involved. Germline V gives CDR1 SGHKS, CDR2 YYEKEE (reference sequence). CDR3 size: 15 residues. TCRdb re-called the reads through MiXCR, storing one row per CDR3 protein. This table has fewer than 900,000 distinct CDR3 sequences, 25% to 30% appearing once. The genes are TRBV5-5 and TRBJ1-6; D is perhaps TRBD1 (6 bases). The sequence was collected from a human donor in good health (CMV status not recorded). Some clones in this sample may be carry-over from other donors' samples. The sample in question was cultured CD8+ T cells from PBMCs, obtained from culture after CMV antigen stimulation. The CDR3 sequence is CASRLGAGINSPLHF. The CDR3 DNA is TGTGCCAGCCGCTTGGGGGCGGGGATAAATTCACCCCTCCACTTT.